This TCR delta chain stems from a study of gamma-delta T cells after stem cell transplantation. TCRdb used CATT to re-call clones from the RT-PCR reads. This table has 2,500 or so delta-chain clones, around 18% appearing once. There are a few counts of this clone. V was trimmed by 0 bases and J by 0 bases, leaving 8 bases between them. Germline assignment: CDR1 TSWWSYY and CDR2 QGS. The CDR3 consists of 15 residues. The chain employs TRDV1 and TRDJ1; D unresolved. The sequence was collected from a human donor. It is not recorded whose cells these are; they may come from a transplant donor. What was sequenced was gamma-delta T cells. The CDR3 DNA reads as TGTGCTCTTGGGGAACTTAGTGGGTACACCGATAAACTCATCTTT. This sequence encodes CALGELSGYTDKLIF.